The 17 T cell receptor beta chains below were found in one sample sequenced in a study of T cell responses to AZD1222 COVID-19 vaccine. Data came from immunoSEQ multiplex PCR; TCRdb stores just in-frame clones and leaves some out. The profile covers more than 150,000 clones, with 90% appearing a single time and about 1.6% taken by the ten largest. This material consisted of peripheral blood, taken 28 days after the second AZD1222 dose. These receptors came from an adult who received the AZD1222 COVID-19 vaccine.

The chain employs TRBV20-1 and TRBJ1-2; D is ambiguous. Trimming left V 6 bases short and J 7 bases short, with 12 bases between. Germline V lookup: CDR1 DFQATT, CDR2 SNEGSKA (reference sequence). The CDR3 sequence is 11 residues long. The CDR3 protein is CSAGYYRGYTF. In DNA form, the CDR3 reads TGCAGTGCGGGATACTATCGTGGCTACACCTTC.

The rearrangement links TRBV3-1 (or the pseudogene TRBV3-2) to TRBJ2-7; D is unclear. CDR3 length: 12 amino acids. The germline V gene has CDR1 LGHDT and CDR2 YNNKEL (reference sequence). V was cut by 1 base and J by 6 bases, with 7 bases left in between. The CDR3, as DNA: TGTGCCAGCAGCCAAGGGAATACCGAGCAGTACTTC. It is translated as CASSQGNTEQYF.

In regard to this clone: A read error is possible here, since a much larger clone lies one base away. Other DNA sequences in the sample encode the same CDR3. V gene TRBV10-1 combines with J gene TRBJ1-1; no reliable D call. Germline loops: CDR1 WNHNN, CDR2 SYGVQD (reference sequence). This CDR3 is built from 12 residues. V was pared by 3 bases and J by 1 base, with 3 bases between. CDR3 DNA: TGCGCCAGCAGTGATAAGAACACTGAAGCTTTCTTT. Translated: CASSDKNTEAFF.

The chain uses TRBV6-6 and TRBJ1-1, with D perhaps TRBD1 (6 bases). This CDR3 region has 13 residues. Germline V gene data show CDR1 as MNHNY and CDR2 as SVGAGI (reference sequence). The V end was cut by 5 bases, the J end by 0 bases, with 7 bases between. CDR3 DNA sequence: TGTGCCAGCAGTACAGGGATGAACACTGAAGCTTTCTTT. Its protein is CASSTGMNTEAFF.

The chain uses TRBV7-2 and TRBJ2-3, with 10 bases matching TRBD2. The CDR3 runs 15 residues. In germline, CDR1 is SGHTA, CDR2 FQGNSA. V shed 5 bases and J 4 bases; nucleotides not matched to a gene: 6. The CDR3 coding sequence is TGTGCCAGCAGCCAGCTAGCGGGAGCCCCAGATACGCAGTATTTT. This encodes CASSQLAGAPDTQYF.

This chain connects TRBV7-2 to TRBJ1-2; D gene ambiguous. The V gene lost 6 bases and the J gene lost 7 bases, with 9 bases spanning the gap. This CDR3 has 11 residues. CDR1 SGHTA and CDR2 FQGNSA come from the germline V gene. DNA of the CDR3: TGTGCCAGCAGTCCCGCCGTTGGCTACACCTTC. Protein sequence: CASSPAVGYTF.

The rearrangement uses TRBV4-2 and TRBJ2-1; D remains unclear. Trimming removed 1 base at V and 6 bases at J, with 13 bases between. The CDR3 totals 15 residues. Looked up from germline, CDR1 is LGHNA and CDR2 is YNFKEQ. In nucleotides, the CDR3 is TGTGCCAGCAGCCAAGGGATAGGGCGCCCCAATGAGCAGTTCTTC. Translation gives CASSQGIGRPNEQFF.

V usage is TRBV29-1 and J usage is TRBJ1-1; 7 nucleotides align to TRBD1. This CDR3 region has 13 residues. The V gene end was trimmed by 8 bases and the J gene end by 4 bases; junction bases not matched to a gene: 10. Germline CDR1 SQVTM, CDR2 ANQGSEA. As DNA, the CDR3 is TGCAGCCCTCTCTTGACAGGGAGCACTGAAGCTTTCTTT. Translating gives CSPLLTGSTEAFF.

The rearrangement links TRBV7-2 to TRBJ1-2; TRBD1 matches 7 bases. The germline V gene has CDR1 SGHTA and CDR2 FQGNSA. Trimming removed 7 bases from V and 2 bases from J; junction bases left unmatched: 4. CDR3 size: 13 residues. CDR3 region: CASTGQPNYGYTF. Here the CDR3 DNA reads TGTGCCAGCACGGGACAGCCGAACTATGGCTACACCTTC.

The rearrangement uses TRBV28 and TRBJ2-6; D is ambiguous. Germline CDR1 reads MDHEN; CDR2 reads SYDVKM. Trimming removed 5 bases at V and 2 bases at J, with 13 bases between. This CDR3 comprises 16 residues. The CDR3 nucleotides are TGTGCCAGCAGTATCGGGCCAATCGCTGGGGCCAACGTCCTGACTTTC. It translates to CASSIGPIAGANVLTF. The full variable domain, its missing parts supplied by reference TRBV28 and TRBJ2-6, is DVKVTQSSRYLVKRTGEKVFLECVQDMDHENMFWYRQDPGLGLRLIYFSYDVKMKEKGDIPEGYSVSREKKERFSLILESASTNQTSMYLCASSIGPIAGANVLTFGAGSRLTVL.

The rearrangement uses TRBV6-1 and TRBJ2-7, with 10 nucleotides matching TRBD1. This CDR3 is 15 amino acids long. Trimming removed 3 bases from V and 0 bases from J; junction bases left unmatched: 2. CDR1 MNHNS and CDR2 SASEGT come from the germline V gene. The DNA for the CDR3 is TGTGCCAGCAGTGATGGGACAGGGGTCTCCTACGAGCAGTACTTC. It encodes CASSDGTGVSYEQYF.

The chain is built from TRBV30 and TRBJ1-6, with TRBD1 matching 7 bases. Germline V gene lookup returns CDR1 GTSNPN and CDR2 SVGIG (reference sequence). J was trimmed by 4 bases and V by 5 bases; bases with no gene match: 5. The CDR3 contains 14 residues. The CDR3 DNA reads as TGTGCCTGGGGGGGACAGAGTTATAATTCACCCCTCCACTTT. It translates to CAWGGQSYNSPLHF. Full variable domain (missing parts from reference TRBV30 and TRBJ1-6): SQTIHQWPATLVQPVGSPLSLECTVEGTSNPNLYWYRQAAGRGLQLLFYSVGIGQISSEVPQNLSASRPQDRQFILSSKKLLLSDSGFYLCAWGGQSYNSPLHFGNGTRLTVT.

This clone was recorded a few times. This rearrangement joins TRBV2 to TRBJ1-6, with 9 bases lining up with TRBD1. This CDR3 comprises 14 residues. Germline V gene data show CDR1 as SNHLY and CDR2 as FYNNEI. J lost 7 bases, V lost 6 bases, and 4 bases had no gene match. For the CDR3, the DNA is TGTGCCAGCAGCCAACAGGGGGCAAATTCACCCCTCCACTTT. Translated, it gives CASSQQGANSPLHF.

The genes are TRBV30 and TRBJ1-2; the match to TRBD1 covers 7 bases. CDR1 and CDR2 (germline): GTSNPN, SVGIG (reference sequence). This CDR3 region has 13 residues. V lost 7 bases to trimming and J lost 3 bases; unmatched junction nucleotides: 8. CDR3 loop: CASKKGADYGYTF. In DNA, the CDR3 is TGTGCCTCAAAAAAGGGGGCTGACTATGGCTACACCTTC.

V gene TRBV30 combines with J gene TRBJ1-1, with TRBD1 matching over 7 bases. The CDR3 runs to 13 residues. Germline lookup yields CDR1 GTSNPN and CDR2 SVGIG (reference sequence). Trimming cost V 4 bases and J 1 base; bases outside gene matches: 3. DNA of the CDR3: TGTGCCTGGAAGACAGGGTCGAACACTGAAGCTTTCTTT. Its translation: CAWKTGSNTEAFF.

The chain is built from TRBV5-1 and TRBJ1-1; TRBD1 matches at 7 bases. Trimming cost V 3 bases and J 0 bases; bases outside gene matches: 5. Germline lookup yields CDR1 SGHRS and CDR2 YFSETQ. The CDR3 sequence is 15 residues long. The CDR3 loop reads CASSSDRSMNTEAFF. The CDR3, as DNA: TGCGCCAGCAGCTCGGACAGGAGCATGAACACTGAAGCTTTCTTT.

The V gene is TRBV2, the J gene TRBJ1-4, with TRBD1 matching 7 bases. The CDR3 length is 16 residues. CDR1 and CDR2 (germline): SNHLY, FYNNEI. V lost 6 bases to trimming and J lost 5 bases; unmatched junction nucleotides: 12. The CDR3 is CASSNKRDRLNEKLFF. In DNA, the CDR3 is TGTGCCAGCAGCAATAAAAGGGACAGACTAAATGAAAAACTGTTTTTT.